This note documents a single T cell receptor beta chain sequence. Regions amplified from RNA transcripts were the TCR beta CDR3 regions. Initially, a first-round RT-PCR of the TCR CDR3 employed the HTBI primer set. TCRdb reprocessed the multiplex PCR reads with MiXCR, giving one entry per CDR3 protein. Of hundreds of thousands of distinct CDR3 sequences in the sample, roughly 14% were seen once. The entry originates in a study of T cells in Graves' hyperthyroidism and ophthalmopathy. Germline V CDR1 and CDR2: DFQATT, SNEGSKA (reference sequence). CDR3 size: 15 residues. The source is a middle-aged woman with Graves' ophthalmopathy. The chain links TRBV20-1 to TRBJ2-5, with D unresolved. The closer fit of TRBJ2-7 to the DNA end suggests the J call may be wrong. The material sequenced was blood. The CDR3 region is CSARTSERPTYEQYF. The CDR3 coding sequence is TGCAGTGCTAGAACCTCAGAGAGGCCTACCTACGAGCAGTACTTC.